Detailed here is one T cell receptor beta chain. The germline V gene encodes CDR1 PRHDT and CDR2 FYEKMQ (reference sequence). V shed 0 bases and J shed 4 bases, with 4 bases lying between them. This CDR3 contains 12 residues. The repertoire was sequenced with immunoSEQ multiplex PCR; TCRdb's copy has only in-frame clones and lacks some. There are approximately 49,000 clones in the sample; about 91% occur only once, and 0.95% to 1% lies in the top ten. The source of the sample is a study of T cell changes during pregnancy in multiple sclerosis. The V call is TRBV13, the J call TRBJ2-7; no clear D. Sequencing used peripheral blood, obtained after pregnancy. This TCR came from a female donor with multiple sclerosis, enrolled in a pregnancy study. This chain's CDR3 is CASSLGLYEQYF. Here the CDR3 DNA reads TGTGCCAGCAGCTTAGGTCTTTACGAGCAGTACTTC. The entire variable domain, with the rest obtained from reference TRBV13 and TRBJ2-7, is as follows: AAGVIQSPRHLIKEKRETATLKCYPIPRHDTVYWYQQGPGQDPQFLISFYEKMQSDKGSIPDRFSAQQFSDYHSELNMSSLELGDSALYFCASSLGLYEQYFGPGTRLTVT.